This section outlines one TCR beta chain sequence together with its context. Looked up from germline, CDR1 is SGDLS and CDR2 is YYNGEE. Trimming took 2 bases from V and 6 from J, leaving 20 bases between them. The CDR3 sequence is 16 residues long. This sample stems from a study of blood T cells in healthy people across ages. The second PCR ran roughly 7 to 12 cycles with a sample-barcoded 5' primer and J-beta primers. MiXCR, run by TCRdb on the 5' RACE reads, gives a single entry per CDR3 protein. The sample consists of some 1 million distinct CDR3 sequences, 35% to 50% of them appearing once. Sequencing was carried out using blood. The sequence derives from a woman in her sixties or seventies in good health. V usage is TRBV9 and J usage is TRBJ1-2, with TRBD1 as a possible D gene (5 bases). The CDR3 protein is CASSVDPRQGKDGYTF. The CDR3 nucleotides are TGTGCCAGCAGCGTCGACCCGCGGCAGGGCAAGGATGGCTACACCTTC.